The 27 T cell receptor beta chains listed next were all sequenced from one sample in a study of shared clonotypes between healthy human individuals. The repertoire was sequenced with immunoSEQ multiplex PCR; TCRdb's copy has only in-frame clones and lacks some. The data show under 80,000 clones, 60% to 65% seen once. Sequenced sample: memory CD8+ T cells sorted from blood. As for subset: CD45RO+ cells pooled with CCR7-negative TemRA cells. Receptor source: a man aged 25 to 45 in good health.

The chain links TRBV10-2 to TRBJ1-1; a weak D match, TRBD1 (6 bases). CDR3 length equals 13 residues. Germline loops: CDR1 WSHSY, CDR2 SAAADI. Trimming pared 7 bases from V and 1 base from J, leaving 10 bases between. The CDR3 region has the DNA TGCGCCAGCACCGTACAGGGGAACACTGAAGCTTTCTTT. This translates into CASTVQGNTEAFF.

V and J are TRBV5-5 and TRBJ1-5, with D unresolved. This CDR3 is built from 13 residues. Germline values: CDR1 SGHKS, CDR2 YYEKEE (reference sequence). V was pared by 3 bases and J by 16 bases, with 20 bases between. The CDR3 DNA reads as TGTGCCAGCAGCTCGACCGGGATTTCGGCCCTCCATTTT. Amino acids: CASSSTGISALHF.

The chain has TRBV28 and TRBJ2-1, with 8 bases that match TRBD2. With V trimmed by 4 bases and J by 15 bases, 8 bases remained unmatched. The CDR3 has 12 residues. CDR1 MDHEN and CDR2 SYDVKM come from the germline V gene. The CDR3: CASSSQREYPFF. For the CDR3, the DNA is TGTGCCAGCAGTTCCCAGCGGGAGTATCCGTTCTTC.

J is TRBJ1-3 and V is TRBV28, with TRBD1 as a possible D gene (5 bases). The germline V and J ends were trimmed by 7 bases and 1 base, with 23 bases remaining between them. Germline V gene lookup returns CDR1 MDHEN and CDR2 SYDVKM. The CDR3 sequence is 18 residues long. The CDR3: CASTHYIVTELSGNTIYF. Here the CDR3 DNA reads TGTGCCAGCACCCATTATATTGTGACAGAGTTATCTGGAAACACCATATATTTT.

About this clone: This CDR3 is also generated by other DNA sequences in the sample. This chain links TRBV28 with TRBJ1-1; 8 bases agree with TRBD1. Germline V gene sequence: CDR1 MDHEN, CDR2 SYDVKM. V was pared by 9 bases and J by 11 bases, with 14 bases of the junction left unmatched. This CDR3 region has 13 residues. The CDR3 sequence: CASKDRVRFWAFF. The CDR3 coding sequence is TGTGCCAGTAAGGACAGGGTTCGTTTTTGGGCTTTCTTT.

The rearrangement links TRBV19 to TRBJ1-1, with D hard to call. Germline V gives CDR1 LNHDA, CDR2 SQIVND (reference sequence). Deletions cut 5 bases from V and 4 bases from J, with 17 bases between. The CDR3 runs 15 residues. CDR3 DNA: TGTGCCAGTAGTGAGAGGGAGGGCACTGGCACTGAAGCTTTCTTT. Protein: CASSEREGTGTEAFF.

J is TRBJ1-2 and V is TRBV7-2; possibly TRBD1 for D (5 bases). V was pared by 4 bases and J by 5 bases, with 8 bases between. The CDR3 spans 12 residues. Germline CDR1 reads SGHTA; CDR2 reads FQGNSA. For the CDR3, the DNA is TGTGCCAGCAGCTACCGGGGGTATGGCTACACCTTC. Translating it yields CASSYRGYGYTF. Variable domain in full (rest from reference TRBV7-2 and TRBJ1-2): GAGVSQSPSNKVTEKGKDVELRCDPISGHTALYWYRQSLGQGLEFLIYFQGNSAPDKSGLPSDRFSAERTGGSVSTLTIQRTQQEDSAVYLCASSYRGYGYTFGSGTRLTVV.

This clone was found many times. The J gene is TRBJ2-7, the V gene TRBV6-5; 8 nucleotides match TRBD2. V trimming: 4 bases; J trimming: 3 bases; junction bases outside the gene matches: 5. The CDR3 spans 14 residues. Germline V gene sequence: CDR1 MNHEY, CDR2 SVGAGI. The CDR3 DNA reads as TGTGCCAGCAGTTGGGGACTAGGCGGCTACGAGCAGTACTTC. The encoded protein is CASSWGLGGYEQYF.

In the case of this clone: Within the sample, other DNA sequences also encode this same CDR3. The rearrangement uses TRBV27 and TRBJ2-5, with D possibly matching TRBD1 (5 bases). CDR3 size: 14 residues. Germline V gives CDR1 MNHEY, CDR2 SMNVEV (reference sequence). Between the trimmed V and J ends, which lost 1 base and 2 bases, there was a span of 8 bases. The chain's CDR3 is CASSLLGPQETQYF. The CDR3 nucleotides read TGTGCCAGCAGTTTATTGGGGCCTCAAGAGACCCAGTACTTC.

This clone was detected only a few times. V is TRBV29-1 and J is TRBJ2-7; the match to TRBD1 covers 9 bases. This CDR3 contains 14 residues. After removal of 7 bases from V and 0 bases from J, the junction contained 7 bases not matched to a gene. Germline CDR1 and CDR2: SQVTM and ANQGSEA. DNA for the CDR3: TGCAGCGCAAGACAGGGGGTTCTCTCCTACGAGCAGTACTTC. As protein: CSARQGVLSYEQYF.

The chain joins TRBV20-1 to TRBJ2-7; D gene unclear. Germline V gives CDR1 DFQATT, CDR2 SNEGSKA (reference sequence). This CDR3 region has 11 residues. V was cut by 3 bases and J by 4 bases, with 7 bases left in between. CDR3 sequence reads: CSASPEYEQYF. Here the CDR3 DNA reads TGCAGTGCTAGTCCCGAATACGAGCAGTACTTC.

The chain joins TRBV11-3 to TRBJ2-1; no clear D. V was shortened by 0 bases and J by 5 bases, with 11 bases between the two germline ends. CDR3 length: 15 residues. From germline, CDR1 is SGHNT and CDR2 YENEEA. CDR3 sequence (DNA): TGTGCCAGCAGCTTAGATACGGCAGGTAACAATGAGCAGTTCTTC. This encodes CASSLDTAGNNEQFF.

Only a few counts were recorded for this clone. The rearrangement joins TRBV12-5 to TRBJ2-1; D unresolved. The germline CDR1 and CDR2 sequences are LGHNT and FRNRAP. The ends were cut back, 3 bases at V and 7 bases at J, with 7 bases in the middle. The CDR3 runs to 12 residues. CDR3: CASGLGWNEQFF. The CDR3 DNA follows: TGTGCTAGTGGTTTAGGTTGGAATGAGCAGTTCTTC.

This clone came up many times. The chain is built from TRBV6-1 and TRBJ1-5; D gene ambiguous. This CDR3 is 18 amino acids long. CDR1 and CDR2 (germline): MNHNS, SASEGT. Trimming pared 1 base from V and 0 bases from J, leaving 16 bases between. CDR3 DNA: TGTGCCAGCAGTGAAGTTAAGGGCAGTGGGTTTAGCAATCAGCCCCAGCATTTT. Protein sequence: CASSEVKGSGFSNQPQHF.

The genes are TRBV6-5 and TRBJ1-4; 7 bases match TRBD1. The V gene end was trimmed by 6 bases and the J gene end by 5 bases; junction bases not matched to a gene: 9. From germline, CDR1 is MNHEY and CDR2 SVGAGI. The CDR3 has 15 residues. CDR3 coding DNA: TGTGCCAGCAGGGCCGACAGGGCTTGGAATGAAAAACTGTTTTTT. It translates to CASRADRAWNEKLFF.

This clone came up many times. The chain employs TRBV2 and TRBJ2-7; 9 positions match TRBD1. The CDR3 spans 16 residues. Germline V gene sequence: CDR1 SNHLY, CDR2 FYNNEI. V shed 2 bases, J shed 5 bases, and the junction held 10 bases outside the gene matches. The CDR3 DNA is TGTGCCAGCAGTGAATTTCCGGGACAGGGTGACCACGAGCAGTACTTC. This gives the protein CASSEFPGQGDHEQYF.

This chain links TRBV28 with TRBJ2-6; unclear D gene. Trimming cost V 8 bases and J 2 bases, with 7 bases left between them. Germline V gene data show CDR1 as MDHEN and CDR2 as SYDVKM. CDR3 length equals 13 residues. The CDR3 protein is CASLTPGANVLTF. DNA of the CDR3: TGTGCCAGCTTGACACCTGGGGCCAACGTCCTGACTTTC.

This rearrangement joins TRBV7-3 to TRBJ2-3; tentative D call: TRBD2 (6 bases). V was cut by 5 bases and J by 2 bases, with 11 bases left in between. The CDR3 extends over 14 amino acids. Germline assignment: CDR1 SGHTA and CDR2 FQGTGA. DNA of the CDR3: TGTGCCAGCAGCGCGGGGCTTACCACAGATACGCAGTATTTT. Translated: CASSAGLTTDTQYF.

This sequence joins TRBV7-2 and TRBJ2-7, with TRBD2 identical over 8 bases. CDR3 length: 15 residues. J lost 3 bases, V lost 6 bases, and 10 bases had no gene match. In germline, CDR1 is SGHTA, CDR2 FQGNSA. CDR3 amino acids: CASRPTSGPLYEQYF. The CDR3 nucleotides are TGTGCCAGCAGGCCTACTAGCGGACCTCTCTACGAGCAGTACTTC.

This clone was detected a few times. The chain employs TRBV6-1 and TRBJ1-1; unclear D gene. Germline loops: CDR1 MNHNS, CDR2 SASEGT. V was pared by 4 bases and J by 1 base, with 10 bases between. There are 14 residues in the CDR3. In DNA form, the CDR3 reads TGTGCCAGCAGTGGTAACAGTCGGAACACTGAAGCTTTCTTT. This codes for CASSGNSRNTEAFF.

This chain uses TRBV10-3 with TRBJ2-5; D not resolved. Trimming left V 6 bases short and J 5 bases short, with 16 bases between. The CDR3 spans 14 residues. From germline, CDR1 is ENHRY and CDR2 SYGVKD. The CDR3 sequence is CAIRSTRKEETQYF. The CDR3 DNA sequence: TGTGCCATCAGGTCGACTCGAAAGGAGGAGACCCAGTACTTC.

V is TRBV28 and J is TRBJ2-3, with D unclear. Germline values: CDR1 MDHEN, CDR2 SYDVKM. V was cut by 6 bases and J by 1 base, with 8 bases left in between. The CDR3 runs to 13 residues. CDR3 residues: CASSTTRTDTQYF. CDR3 nucleotides: TGTGCCAGCAGCACGACCCGCACAGATACGCAGTATTTT.

This clone has just a few counts. The chain recombines TRBV27 with TRBJ2-5, with TRBD1 identical over 8 bases. Germline-derived CDR1 and CDR2 are MNHEY and SMNVEV (reference sequence). The CDR3 runs 15 residues. V lost 6 bases and J lost 2; bases outside the gene matches: 8. The DNA for the CDR3 is TGTGCCAGCAGCTATATCGGACAGGGACAAGAGACCCAGTACTTC. The encoded protein is CASSYIGQGQETQYF.

The J gene is TRBJ2-2, the V gene TRBV5-8; 9 nucleotides align to TRBD1. Trimming took 0 bases from V and 9 from J; bases not matched to a gene: 12. The germline V gene has CDR1 SGHTS and CDR2 YDEGEE. The CDR3 spans 17 residues. The CDR3 nucleotides read TGTGCCAGCAGCTTGGAGAGCGGGACAGGGTTGATTCGGGAGCTGTTTTTT. Its translation is CASSLESGTGLIRELFF.

The genes are TRBV11-1 and TRBJ2-7; TRBD2 matches at 8 bases. Germline CDR1 is SGHAT and CDR2 is FQDESV (reference sequence). Germline trimming cut 0 bases from V and 3 bases from J; bases unmatched to any gene: 4. The CDR3 runs 15 residues. Written as DNA, the CDR3 is TGTGCCAGCAGCTTAGCCGATAGCGGGAACTACGAGCAGTACTTC. Translating it yields CASSLADSGNYEQYF.

This chain uses TRBV19 with TRBJ2-7; a weak D match, TRBD2 (5 bases). The CDR3 is 14 amino acids. The germline V and J ends were trimmed by 3 bases and 2 bases, with 11 bases remaining between them. Germline V gene sequence: CDR1 LNHDA, CDR2 SQIVND (reference sequence). The DNA for the CDR3 is TGTGCCAGTAGTATTGGTTCGGGAACCTACGAGCAGTACTTC. The encoded protein is CASSIGSGTYEQYF.

This clone was seen ten or more times. The genes are TRBV29-1 and TRBJ2-7, with TRBD2 as a possible D gene (5 bases). CDR1 is SQVTM, CDR2 ANQGSEA, per germline. Between the trimmed V and J ends, which lost 4 bases and 0 bases, there was a span of 10 bases. The CDR3 runs to 13 residues. In DNA form, the CDR3 reads TGCAGCGTTGGGGAGATCAGCTCCTACGAGCAGTACTTC. This gives the protein CSVGEISSYEQYF.